This entry concerns a single TCR beta chain. Its antigen remains unknown. Cases classed as stable hyperthyroidism had no ophthalmopathy within 18 months of follow-up. About 10 ml of fresh blood yielded the PBMCs by density gradient. For repertoire sequencing, the TCR beta CDR3 regions were amplified from RNA transcripts. HTBI-primed first-round RT-PCR preceded second-round multiplex PCR. In TCRdb, the multiplex PCR reads were re-called with MiXCR into one record per CDR3 protein. The sample has under 800,000 distinct CDR3 sequences, 22% seen once. These data originate in a study of Graves' ophthalmopathy and Graves' hyperthyroidism. Study findings and constraints: The 13-signature model separated ophthalmopathy from stable hyperthyroidism at around 90% sensitivity and about 80% specificity. Thyroid clonotypes that were expanded above 0.001 frequency mostly also appeared in blood.

Sample: peripheral blood. This sequence was found in a woman between 18 and 30 years old with stable Graves' hyperthyroidism. Some clones in this sample may be carry-over from other donors' samples.

The CDR3 is CASSLGLKYETQYF. The CDR3, as DNA: TGTGCCAGCAGTTTAGGCCTGAAGTATGAGACCCAGTACTTC. This chain links TRBV12-3 or TRBV12-4 with TRBJ2-5; no clear D gene. The CDR3 length is 14 residues. V was pared by 1 base and J by 5 bases, with 11 bases between.